Presented here are 18 T cell receptor beta chains from one specimen sequenced in a study of OX40 agonist ivuxolimab in advanced cancers. Repertoires were generated with immunoSEQ multiplex PCR, while TCRdb's copy carries only in-frame clones and drops some. This repertoire shows 20,000 to 30,000 clones, 65% to 80% found once; its top ten account for 14%. The sample was CD4+ or CD8+ T cells sorted from blood, taken in a trial of the OX40 agonist ivuxolimab. The receptor source for this set is an adult with an advanced solid tumor such as melanoma, head and neck, liver or kidney cancer.

The chain recombines TRBV19 with TRBJ2-7, with 15 positions matching TRBD2. Trimming at V came to 5 bases and at J to 6 bases, leaving 5 bases not matched to a gene. The length of the CDR3 is 15 residues. CDR1 and CDR2 from the germline V gene are LNHDA and SQIVND (reference sequence). The CDR3 spells CASSWTSGGDAEQYF. CDR3 sequence (DNA): TGTGCCAGTAGTTGGACTAGCGGGGGGGATGCCGAGCAGTACTTC.

The chain carries TRBV4-2 and TRBJ1-1; no definite D call. Trimming removed 6 bases at V and 3 bases at J, with 23 bases between. The CDR3 has 17 residues. Germline V CDR1 and CDR2: LGHNA, YNFKEQ. CDR3 sequence reads: CASSDATRHYVDTEAFF. The CDR3 bases are TGTGCCAGCAGTGATGCTACACGACACTATGTCGACACTGAAGCTTTCTTT.

The chain carries TRBV5-6 and TRBJ1-1; D gene ambiguous. This CDR3 has 12 amino acids. Germline lookup yields CDR1 SGHDT and CDR2 YYEEEE. V lost 5 bases and J lost 5, with 10 bases in between. The DNA of the CDR3 is TGTGCCAGCAGTTTTGGGTTAACTGAAGCTTTCTTT. Translation gives CASSFGLTEAFF.

The V call is TRBV27, the J call TRBJ1-2, with D perhaps TRBD1 (6 bases). The V gene's germline CDR1 is MNHEY and CDR2 SMNVEV (reference sequence). V was shortened by 3 bases and J by 6 bases, with 11 bases between the two germline ends. This CDR3 comprises 13 residues. The CDR3 DNA reads as TGTGCCAGCAGTTTTTGGTCAGGGGATGGCTACACCTTC. Translation gives CASSFWSGDGYTF.

The chain recombines TRBV4-1 with TRBJ2-3, with D possibly TRBD2 on 7 matching bases. The CDR3 has 16 residues. Germline CDR1 reads MGHRA; CDR2 reads YSYEKL. V lost 4 bases and J 6 bases, leaving 20 bases between the germline ends. The CDR3, as DNA: TGCGCCAGCAGCCTCCGCTTAGGGGGGGCCTATGATACGCAGTATTTT. Translated: CASSLRLGGAYDTQYF.

The chain joins TRBV6-5 to TRBJ1-2; D perhaps matches TRBD1 (6 bases). Germline lookup yields CDR1 MNHEY and CDR2 SVGAGI. CDR3 length equals 12 residues. V gave up 7 bases and J gave up 6 bases, with 12 bases separating them. The CDR3 loop is CASTQGFDGYTF. The CDR3 DNA is TGTGCCAGCACCCAGGGGTTTGATGGCTACACCTTC.

The V gene is TRBV5-6, the J gene TRBJ1-5, with 8 bases identical to TRBD1. CDR1 SGHDT and CDR2 YYEEEE come from the germline V gene. The junction had 4 bases not matched to a gene; V was cut back by 0 bases and J by 5 bases. This CDR3 is 15 amino acids long. CDR3 in DNA: TGTGCCAGCAGCTTGGGAGGCAGGGGGCATCAGCCCCAGCATTTT. Protein product: CASSLGGRGHQPQHF.

The V call is TRBV6-5, the J call TRBJ1-1; no reliable D call. The CDR3 extends over 14 amino acids. The germline gives CDR1 MNHEY, CDR2 SVGAGI. Trimming pared 6 bases from V and 5 bases from J, leaving 16 bases between. The CDR3 DNA follows: TGTGCCAGCAGCTTAATTTATCTATCGACTGAAGCTTTCTTT. This gives the protein CASSLIYLSTEAFF.

This chain joins TRBV4-2 and TRBJ2-1, with D hard to call. The V end lost 0 bases, the J end lost 2 bases, and 14 bases lay between the germline ends. This CDR3 spans 17 amino acids. Germline V gene lookup returns CDR1 LGHNA and CDR2 YNFKEQ. Written as DNA, the CDR3 is TGTGCCAGCAGCCAAGATAAGGAGACGGCTGCCTACAATGAGCAGTTCTTC. Protein: CASSQDKETAAYNEQFF.

J is TRBJ1-6 and V is TRBV5-8, with a tentative D call TRBD1 (5 bases). Deletions cut 0 bases from V and 1 base from J, with 8 bases between. The CDR3 spans 16 residues. CDR1 and CDR2 (germline): SGHTS, YDEGEE. The DNA of the CDR3 is TGTGCCAGCAGCTTGGGTGGGGCATCCTATAATTCACCCCTCCACTTT. Encoded protein: CASSLGGASYNSPLHF. The full variable domain, rest sourced from reference TRBV5-8 and TRBJ1-6, is EAGVTQSPTHLIKTRGQQATLRCSPISGHTSVYWYQQALGLGLQFLLWYDEGEERNRGNFPPRFSGRQFPNYSSELNVNALELEDSALYLCASSLGGASYNSPLHFGNGTRLTVT.

This chain uses TRBV4-1 with TRBJ1-1; maybe TRBD1 (5 bases). The CDR3 has 14 residues. The germline CDR1 and CDR2 sequences are MGHRA and YSYEKL. Trimming left V 0 bases short and J 3 bases short, with 8 bases between. In nucleotides, the CDR3 is TGCGCCAGCAGCCAAGAAATCAGGGACACTGAAGCTTTCTTT. Amino acid sequence: CASSQEIRDTEAFF.

This chain's CDR3 is CASSYKEIYSPLHF. The DNA for the CDR3 is TGTGCCAGCAGCTACAAGGAAATTTATTCACCCCTCCACTTT. This chain joins TRBV7-8 and TRBJ1-6; the D is unclear. Germline CDR1 is SGHVS and CDR2 is FQNEAQ. This CDR3 spans 14 amino acids. Trimming removed 4 bases at V and 8 bases at J, with 12 bases between.

This chain uses TRBV5-4 with TRBJ2-5; D is uncertain. This CDR3 contains 13 residues. The ends were cut back, 0 bases at V and 5 bases at J, with 8 bases in the middle. CDR1 is SGHNT, CDR2 YYREEE, per germline (reference sequence). This chain's CDR3 is CASSLGLFETQYF. CDR3 coding DNA: TGTGCCAGCAGCTTGGGACTTTTCGAGACCCAGTACTTC.

This clone was counted once. The rearrangement links TRBV30 to TRBJ2-3; D is possibly TRBD2 (5 bases). CDR1 GTSNPN and CDR2 SVGIG come from the germline V gene (reference sequence). The CDR3 length is 15 residues. The V gene lost 3 bases and the J gene lost 8 bases, with 21 bases spanning the gap. CDR3 protein: CAWSHGADGTPTQYF. The CDR3 nucleotides are TGTGCCTGGAGCCACGGAGCGGATGGCACCCCTACGCAGTATTTT.

This chain uses TRBV9 with TRBJ2-7, with D unresolved. V dropped 0 bases and J dropped 3 bases, with 7 bases sitting between them. The CDR3 length is 13 residues. CDR1 is SGDLS, CDR2 YYNGEE, per germline. CDR3: CASSVEDHYEQYF. CDR3 nucleotide sequence: TGTGCCAGCAGCGTAGAGGACCACTACGAGCAGTACTTC.

This chain links TRBV19 with TRBJ2-1; D is unclear. Germline loops: CDR1 LNHDA, CDR2 SQIVND (reference sequence). The CDR3 has 15 amino acids. V lost 3 bases to trimming and J lost 9 bases, with 18 bases between them. DNA of the CDR3: TGTGCCAGTAGTATGGCTGCTGCTGGTGGTGGTGAGCAGTTCTTC. Translating it yields CASSMAAAGGGEQFF.

The chain joins TRBV10-2 to TRBJ1-2; no firm D call. Trimming stripped 5 bases from V and 4 bases from J, with 11 bases between. Germline CDR1 is WSHSY and CDR2 is SAAADI. CDR3 length: 13 residues. CDR3 nucleotide sequence: TGCGCCAGCAGTACAGACCCAGGCTATGGCTACACCTTC. It yields the protein CASSTDPGYGYTF.

This clone was observed a handful of times. The chain uses TRBV7-6 and TRBJ1-1, with 12 bases lining up with TRBD1. There are 17 residues in the CDR3. Germline V lookup: CDR1 SGHVS, CDR2 FNYEAQ. Germline trimming cut 5 bases from V and 3 bases from J; bases unmatched to any gene: 10. CDR3 nucleotides: TGTGCCAGCAGCAAGGGGACAGGGGGCGTAGAGGACACTGAAGCTTTCTTT. Protein product: CASSKGTGGVEDTEAFF.